Following are 29 T cell receptor beta chains from one sample sequenced in a study of shared clonotypes between healthy human individuals. Repertoires were generated with immunoSEQ multiplex PCR, while TCRdb's copy carries only in-frame clones and drops some. In the table there are fewer than 3 million clones, 80% to 95% of which are singletons. Material: naive CD4+ T cells from PBMCs. The subset here: CD45RA+ positively selected. Receptor source: a man aged 18 to 35 in good health. Some clones in this sample may be carry-over from other donors' samples.

The genes are TRBV5-1 and TRBJ2-7; 7 bases are shared with TRBD1. The CDR3 has 17 residues. V was pared by 0 bases and J by 1 base, with 10 bases of the junction left unmatched. CDR1 and CDR2 (germline): SGHRS, YFSETQ. DNA of the CDR3: TGCGCCAGCAGCTTGGGACGGCCCCCGGACAGGTCCTACGAGCAGTACTTC. Protein sequence: CASSLGRPPDRSYEQYF.

J is TRBJ1-1 and V is TRBV7-2; D possibly corresponds to TRBD1 (5 bases). The V end lost 2 bases, the J end lost 0 bases, and 19 bases lay between the germline ends. The germline CDR1 and CDR2 sequences are SGHTA and FQGNSA. The CDR3 length is 18 residues. The CDR3 region is CASSLKDVWAGMNTEAFF. CDR3 nucleotide sequence: TGTGCCAGCAGCTTAAAAGATGTATGGGCAGGGATGAACACTGAAGCTTTCTTT. The whole variable domain, remainder taken from reference TRBV7-2 and TRBJ1-1, is GAGVSQSPSNKVTEKGKDVELRCDPISGHTALYWYRQSLGQGLEFLIYFQGNSAPDKSGLPSDRFSAERTGGSVSTLTIQRTQQEDSAVYLCASSLKDVWAGMNTEAFFGQGTRLTVV.

The rearrangement links TRBV29-1 to TRBJ2-7; D may be TRBD1 or TRBD2 (5 bases each). The V and J ends lost 6 bases and 10 bases respectively, with 16 bases between them. The CDR3 spans 11 residues. CDR1 SQVTM and CDR2 ANQGSEA come from the germline V gene. CDR3 protein: CSVSPGAFQYF. The CDR3 DNA reads TGCAGCGTGTCGCCCGGGGCCTTCCAGTACTTC.

J is TRBJ2-2 and V is TRBV5-3, with 9 bases matching TRBD2. TRBV5-3 is annotated as an ORF whose role is uncertain. With 8 bases clipped from V and 2 bases from J, the junction kept 4 bases outside the gene matches. The CDR3 spans 14 residues. The CDR3 nucleotides read TGTGCCAGTAACCTAGCGGGAAACACCGGGGAGCTGTTTTTT. Amino acids: CASNLAGNTGELFF.

The gene calls are TRBV5-1 and TRBJ2-7; D ambiguous. CDR1 is SGHRS, CDR2 YFSETQ, per germline. Trimming cost V 0 bases and J 7 bases, with 11 bases left between them. The CDR3 contains 13 residues. The CDR3 region has the DNA TGCGCCAGCAGCTTGGAAACCGGTTTGGAGCAGTACTTC. Protein product: CASSLETGLEQYF.

The chain links TRBV28 to TRBJ1-1; D is uncertain. The CDR3 sequence is 15 residues long. Trimming took 7 bases from V and 1 from J, leaving 16 bases between them. Per germline, CDR1 MDHEN and CDR2 SYDVKM. CDR3 in amino acids: CASNRVGIENTEAFF. CDR3 nucleotide sequence: TGTGCCAGCAACCGGGTCGGAATTGAGAACACTGAAGCTTTCTTT.

The chain links TRBV11-2 to TRBJ2-5; D gene unclear. With 5 bases removed from V and 4 bases from J, the gap between germline ends came to 23 bases. CDR1 and CDR2 (germline): SGHAT, FQNNGV. The CDR3 is made up of 17 amino acids. In nucleotides, the CDR3 is TGTGCCAGCAGCGAGAGAAGGGCGACGGATGTCTCAGAGACCCAGTACTTC. This gives the protein CASSERRATDVSETQYF.

The genes are TRBV7-8 and TRBJ2-1; TRBD2 matches at 9 bases. Trimming took 0 bases from V and 5 from J; bases not matched to a gene: 5. The length of the CDR3 is 16 residues. Germline V gene data show CDR1 as SGHVS and CDR2 as FQNEAQ. CDR3 sequence reads: CASSLARLADHNEQFF. In DNA form, the CDR3 reads TGTGCCAGCAGCTTAGCGAGACTAGCGGACCACAATGAGCAGTTCTTC.

This clone occurred a few times. Other DNA sequences in the same sample also yield this CDR3. This chain links TRBV5-1 with TRBJ2-7; D is uncertain. Germline V lookup: CDR1 SGHRS, CDR2 YFSETQ. This CDR3 comprises 13 residues. V shed 1 base and J shed 3 bases, with 8 bases lying between them. CDR3 sequence: CASSLTRGYEQYF. The CDR3 DNA is TGCGCCAGCAGCTTGACGAGAGGCTACGAGCAGTACTTC.

The J gene is TRBJ2-7, the V gene TRBV2; tentative D call: TRBD1 (5 bases). V was cut by 3 bases and J by 6 bases, with 12 bases left in between. From germline, CDR1 is SNHLY and CDR2 FYNNEI. The CDR3 runs 13 residues. DNA of the CDR3: TGTGCCAGCAGTGAGGACATATGGGTCGAGCAGTACTTC. As protein: CASSEDIWVEQYF. The full variable domain, its missing parts supplied by reference TRBV2 and TRBJ2-7, is EPEVTQTPSHQVTQMGQEVILRCVPISNHLYFYWYRQILGQKVEFLVSFYNNEISEKSEIFDDQFSVERPDGSNFTLKIRSTKLEDSAMYFCASSEDIWVEQYFGPGTRLTVT.

Worth noting for this clone: This specimen includes other DNA sequences encoding the same CDR3. The V call is TRBV28, the J call TRBJ2-2; 11 bases match TRBD1. The germline gives CDR1 MDHEN, CDR2 SYDVKM. The length of the CDR3 is 16 residues. Trimming took 1 base from V and 6 from J; bases not matched to a gene: 4. This chain's CDR3 is CASSLSGTGGSGELFF. In DNA, the CDR3 is TGTGCCAGCAGTTTATCCGGGACAGGGGGTTCCGGGGAGCTGTTTTTT.

This chain joins TRBV14 and TRBJ2-7, with D possibly being TRBD2 (6 bases). Per germline, CDR1 SGHDN and CDR2 FVKESK. CDR3 length: 14 amino acids. V shed 4 bases and J shed 9 bases, with 19 bases lying between them. CDR3 nucleotides: TGTGCCAGCAGCCCAGAGACGACACGGCGGGGGCAGTACTTC. It codes for CASSPETTRRGQYF.

The V gene is TRBV15, the J gene TRBJ1-2, with no clear D. Germline loops: CDR1 LNHNV, CDR2 YYDKDF (reference sequence). CDR3 size: 11 residues. V lost 5 bases to trimming and J lost 5 bases, with 6 bases between them. The CDR3 reads CATSRGYGYTF. The CDR3 coding sequence is TGTGCCACCAGCCGGGGATATGGCTACACCTTC. Full variable domain (rest looked up from reference TRBV15 and TRBJ1-2): DAMVIQNPRYQVTQFGKPVTLSCSQTLNHNVMYWYQQKSSQAPKLLFHYYDKDFNNEADTPDNFQSRRPNTSFCFLDIRSPGLGDTAMYLCATSRGYGYTFGSGTRLTVV.

The chain is built from TRBV19 and TRBJ2-5; 10 nucleotides align to TRBD2. Germline V gene lookup returns CDR1 LNHDA and CDR2 SQIVND (reference sequence). This CDR3 comprises 14 residues. The V and J ends lost 5 bases and 5 bases, in that order; junction bases with no gene match: 5. The CDR3 protein is CASSVGTSEETQYF. The CDR3 coding sequence is TGTGCCAGTAGTGTTGGGACTAGCGAGGAGACCCAGTACTTC.

The rearrangement uses TRBV7-3 and TRBJ2-1, with TRBD1 as a possible D gene (5 bases). The germline gives CDR1 SGHTA, CDR2 FQGTGA. The CDR3 contains 15 residues. Trimming took 4 bases from V and 4 from J, leaving 14 bases between them. The CDR3 DNA sequence: TGTGCCAGCAGCTCCGTTTCGACAGTATACAATGAGCAGTTCTTC. Amino acid sequence: CASSSVSTVYNEQFF.

The chain is built from TRBV11-1 and TRBJ2-1; D might be TRBD1 or TRBD2, each matching 5 bases. Trimming left V 5 bases short and J 7 bases short, with 18 bases between. Germline CDR1 SGHAT, CDR2 FQDESV (reference sequence). CDR3 length: 15 residues. The CDR3 protein is CASSPPGPLGNEQFF. The DNA of the CDR3 is TGTGCCAGCAGCCCCCCGGGACCCCTCGGGAATGAGCAGTTCTTC.

The V gene is TRBV2, the J gene TRBJ2-1, with TRBD2 identical over 12 bases. V shed 7 bases, J shed 4 bases, and the junction held 5 bases outside the gene matches. The CDR3 is 15 amino acids. Looked up from germline, CDR1 is SNHLY and CDR2 is FYNNEI. In nucleotides, the CDR3 is TGTGCCAGCACCGGACTAGCGGGAAGTTACAATGAGCAGTTCTTC. This gives the protein CASTGLAGSYNEQFF.

The chain employs TRBV7-9 and TRBJ2-5, with D unresolved. The CDR3 is 15 amino acids. Trimming stripped 5 bases from V and 4 bases from J, with 17 bases between. CDR1 is SEHNR, CDR2 FQNEAQ, per germline (reference sequence). The DNA for the CDR3 is TGTGCCAGCAGCGATGGCGGCCTGACTGTAGAGACCCAGTACTTC. It yields the protein CASSDGGLTVETQYF.

The V gene is TRBV28, the J gene TRBJ2-4, with TRBD2 matching 7 bases. The length of the CDR3 is 14 residues. Germline CDR1 MDHEN, CDR2 SYDVKM. V was pared by 6 bases and J by 3 bases, with 5 bases of the junction left unmatched. CDR3 in DNA: TGTGCCAGCAGGGTGACTAGCCTCAAAAACATTCAGTACTTC. Its translation: CASRVTSLKNIQYF. Full variable domain (rest looked up from reference TRBV28 and TRBJ2-4): DVKVTQSSRYLVKRTGEKVFLECVQDMDHENMFWYRQDPGLGLRLIYFSYDVKMKEKGDIPEGYSVSREKKERFSLILESASTNQTSMYLCASRVTSLKNIQYFGAGTRLSVL.

This clone was observed a single time. A read error may produce the germline difference seen at one junction end. The gene calls are TRBV5-1 and TRBJ2-7; tentative D call: TRBD1 (6 bases). In germline, CDR1 is SGHRS, CDR2 YFSETQ. The CDR3 spans 16 residues. Written as DNA, the CDR3 is TGCGCCAGCAGTTTGGTTGTGACAGGCGACCCCTACGAGCAGTACTTC. It specifies CASSLVVTGDPYEQYF.

V is TRBV7-2 and J is TRBJ2-5; D not resolved. V was pared by 1 base and J by 1 base, with 13 bases between. The germline CDR1 and CDR2 sequences are SGHTA and FQGNSA. This CDR3 comprises 16 residues. Here the CDR3 DNA reads TGTGCCAGCAGCTTAGAGGGCAGCGTTTTCCAAGAGACCCAGTACTTC. Translated, it gives CASSLEGSVFQETQYF.

The chain uses TRBV5-1 and TRBJ2-5; weak D call: TRBD2 (5 bases). The germline V and J ends were trimmed by 1 base and 5 bases, with 12 bases remaining between them. The CDR3 is made up of 14 amino acids. The germline CDR1 and CDR2 sequences are SGHRS and YFSETQ. The CDR3: CASSLRTPGETQYF. The CDR3 bases are TGCGCCAGCAGCTTGAGGACCCCGGGGGAGACCCAGTACTTC. The full variable domain, its missing parts supplied by reference TRBV5-1 and TRBJ2-5, is KAGVTQTPRYLIKTRGQQVTLSCSPISGHRSVSWYQQTPGQGLQFLFEYFSETQRNKGNFPGRFSGRQFSNSRSEMNVSTLELGDSALYLCASSLRTPGETQYFGPGTRLLVL.

The chain is built from TRBV19 and TRBJ2-1; TRBD1 aligns across 7 bases. The germline gives CDR1 LNHDA, CDR2 SQIVND (reference sequence). Trimming at V came to 0 bases and at J to 9 bases, leaving 5 bases not matched to a gene. This CDR3 spans 14 amino acids. Here the CDR3 DNA reads TGTGCCAGTAGTATAGATTATGGACAGGTTGAGCAGTTCTTC. It yields the protein CASSIDYGQVEQFF.

This clone has only one observation. The chain links TRBV7-3 to TRBJ2-6, with unresolved D. The germline V and J ends were trimmed by 7 bases and 2 bases, with 6 bases remaining between them. The length of the CDR3 is 13 residues. The germline V gene encodes CDR1 SGHTA and CDR2 FQGTGA. CDR3 in DNA: TGTGCCAGCAACGTGGCTGGGGCCAACGTCCTGACTTTC. This codes for CASNVAGANVLTF.

This clone occurred once. This chain links TRBV29-1 with TRBJ2-1, with D perhaps being TRBD1 or TRBD2 (5 bases each). CDR3 length equals 16 residues. V lost 7 bases, J lost 1 base, and 20 bases lay in between. Germline loops: CDR1 SQVTM, CDR2 ANQGSEA. The CDR3 protein is CSASGRGENSYNEQFF. CDR3 coding DNA: TGCAGCGCTTCGGGGCGAGGGGAAAATTCCTACAATGAGCAGTTCTTC.

The rearrangement joins TRBV11-2 to TRBJ1-2, with D perhaps matching TRBD1 (6 bases). Per the germline V gene, CDR1 is SGHAT and CDR2 is FQNNGV. V was pared by 1 base and J by 0 bases, with 9 bases between. The CDR3 spans 15 residues. The CDR3 region is CASSLGRGANYGYTF. The CDR3 DNA reads TGTGCCAGCAGCTTAGGCAGGGGAGCTAACTATGGCTACACCTTC.

The chain carries TRBV4-1 and TRBJ1-1; 8 bases map to TRBD1. V was clipped by 5 bases and J by 6 bases; unmatched bases: 14. In germline, CDR1 is MGHRA, CDR2 YSYEKL. The CDR3 is made up of 16 amino acids. CDR3 loop: CASSLTDRDYDAEAFF. The CDR3 coding sequence is TGCGCCAGCAGCTTAACGGACAGGGATTATGATGCTGAAGCTTTCTTT.

J is TRBJ1-1 and V is TRBV10-3, with D possibly matching TRBD1 (5 bases). From germline, CDR1 is ENHRY and CDR2 SYGVKD. The V gene lost 5 bases and the J gene lost 1 base, with 17 bases spanning the gap. This CDR3 spans 16 amino acids. CDR3 region: CAISPNPQTANTEAFF. CDR3 DNA: TGTGCCATCAGTCCCAATCCTCAGACAGCGAACACTGAAGCTTTCTTT.

This clone turned up a few times. This specimen includes other DNA sequences encoding the same CDR3. The chain employs TRBV5-1 and TRBJ1-5, with D perhaps matching TRBD1 (6 bases). Germline V gives CDR1 SGHRS, CDR2 YFSETQ. The CDR3 is made up of 15 amino acids. Trimming left V 4 bases short and J 1 base short, with 12 bases between. The CDR3 DNA reads as TGCGCCAGCAGCCTGGACAGCCCAAGCAATCAGCCCCAGCATTTT. Translated, it gives CASSLDSPSNQPQHF.